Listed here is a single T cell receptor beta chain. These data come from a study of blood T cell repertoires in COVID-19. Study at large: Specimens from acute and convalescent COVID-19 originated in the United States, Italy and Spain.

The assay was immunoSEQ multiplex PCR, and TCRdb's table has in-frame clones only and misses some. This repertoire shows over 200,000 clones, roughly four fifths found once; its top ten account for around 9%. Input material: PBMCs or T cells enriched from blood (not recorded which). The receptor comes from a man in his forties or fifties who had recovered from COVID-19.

CDR3 coding DNA: TGTGCCAGCAGTCGGACAGGGGCGTACGAGCAGTACTTC. This translates into CASSRTGAYEQYF. The chain couples TRBV12-3 or TRBV12-4 to TRBJ2-7; 9 bases fit TRBD1. V trimming: 5 bases; J trimming: 4 bases; junction bases outside the gene matches: 3. The CDR3 runs to 13 residues.